This TCR beta chain was sequenced in a study of CD8 T cells in Susac syndrome. Study-level results: The number of individuals included in the study's TCR sequencing and HLA analysis was acknowledged as relatively small.

Sequencing targeted TCR beta in T cells from blood (CD8+ and CD4+). TEMRA cells were FACS-enriched, with CD8+ and CD4+ T cells isolated negatively. Reverse transcription of roughly 0.5 to 1 ug RNA was performed with random hexamers. The immunoSEQ assay covered 54 Vbeta and 13 Jbeta segments for CDR3. Via MiXCR, TCRdb re-called the immunoSEQ multiplex PCR reads, giving one row per CDR3 protein. This sample carries 200,000 to 250,000 distinct CDR3 sequences, 95% of them seen once, and the ten largest clones take roughly 0.09%. As concerns this clonotype: Its antigen is undetermined.

V was clipped by 5 bases and J by 1 base, with 8 bases between them. CDR1 is SNHLY and CDR2 is FYNNEI in the germline V gene. CDR3 size: 13 residues. This chain joins TRBV2 and TRBJ1-1; maybe TRBD1 (6 bases). Sequencing was performed on CD4+ T cells from PBMCs. The sequence was obtained from a human donor with multiple sclerosis. This CDR3 is CASSIGGNTEAFF. CDR3 DNA: TGTGCCAGCAGTATAGGGGGGAACACTGAAGCTTTCTTT.